One sample yielded the 20 T cell receptor beta chains listed below, sequenced in a study of response to subunit inactivated influenza vaccine. TCRdb passed the RT-PCR reads through MiXCR, listing each CDR3 protein once. The sample yields 650,000 to 800,000 distinct CDR3 sequences, roughly 20% seen once. Material: PBMCs from blood, obtained 5 days after vaccination. The source is a man over 45 who received an inactivated influenza vaccine.

This clonotype was recorded only once. V usage is TRBV15 and J usage is TRBJ2-1; a possible D gene is TRBD2 (5 bases). The CDR3 is 15 amino acids. Trimming shortened V by 0 bases and J by 7 bases, and 13 bases separated the two germline ends. Germline V gene sequence: CDR1 LNHNV, CDR2 YYDKDF (reference sequence). The CDR3 DNA reads as TGTGCCACCAGCAGAGATGAGGGCCAAGTAAATGAGCAGTTCTTC. Residues: CATSRDEGQVNEQFF.

This clonotype was recorded many times. V gene TRBV7-8 combines with J gene TRBJ2-7; 7 nucleotides line up with TRBD1. The junction had 6 bases not matched to a gene; V was cut back by 4 bases and J by 3 bases. The CDR3 runs to 14 residues. The germline gives CDR1 SGHVS, CDR2 FQNEAQ. The CDR3, as DNA: TGTGCCAGCAGCTATCCGGGACAGAGCTACGAGCAGTACTTC. Translated: CASSYPGQSYEQYF.

Many counts were recorded for this clonotype. This could be a read error, since a much larger clone is one nucleotide away. J is TRBJ1-1 and V is TRBV6-5; no clear D. Germline CDR1 and CDR2: MNHEY and SVGAGI. The CDR3 consists of 12 residues. V gave up 6 bases and J gave up 1 base, with 6 bases separating them. DNA for the CDR3: TGTGCCAGCAGCCGGAGGAACACTGAAGCTTTCTTT. Its translation: CASSRRNTEAFF.

The sample holds many counts of this clonotype. This chain links TRBV12-3 or TRBV12-4 with TRBJ2-1; TRBD2 aligns across 10 bases. This CDR3 is 16 amino acids long. The trim removed 5 bases at V and 9 bases at J, leaving 13 bases unmatched. CDR3 bases: TGTGCCAGCAGTGGACGAGCGGGAGGGCCCACCGGTGAGCAGTTCTTC. Its translation is CASSGRAGGPTGEQFF.

The chain carries TRBV11-2 and TRBJ1-6; no clear D gene. V dropped 2 bases and J dropped 4 bases, with 18 bases sitting between them. Germline lookup yields CDR1 SGHAT and CDR2 FQNNGV. CDR3 length: 18 amino acids. The CDR3 loop is CASSLYFIGRLYNSPLHF. CDR3 DNA: TGTGCCAGCAGCTTATATTTTATCGGACGGCTGTATAATTCACCCCTCCACTTT.

The V call is TRBV24-1, the J call TRBJ1-4; D is uncertain. CDR3 size: 14 residues. CDR1 KGHDR and CDR2 SFDVKD come from the germline V gene. V was cut by 7 bases and J by 3 bases, with 11 bases left in between. The CDR3 DNA follows: TGTGCCACCAGCGGTAGCGGCTCTAATGAAAAACTGTTTTTT. Residues: CATSGSGSNEKLFF.

This clonotype has only a few counts. In DNA form, the CDR3 reads TGCGCCAGCAGACATAACCTGGACAGGCGGATTAACTATGGCTACACCTTC. As protein: CASRHNLDRRINYGYTF. The V and J genes are TRBV5-1 and TRBJ1-2; TRBD1 matches 7 bases. With V trimmed by 5 bases and J by 1 base, 14 bases remained unmatched. There are 17 residues in the CDR3. CDR1 is SGHRS and CDR2 is YFSETQ in the germline V gene.

This clonotype was picked up a small number of times. J is TRBJ2-7 and V is TRBV20-1; tentatively, D is TRBD2 (6 bases). Trimming took 3 bases from V and 2 from J, leaving 20 bases between them. The CDR3 sequence is 16 residues long. The V gene's germline CDR1 is DFQATT and CDR2 SNEGSKA (reference sequence). The CDR3 here is CSASTGSGRGTYEQYF. The CDR3 DNA reads TGCAGTGCTAGTACGGGATCCGGGCGGGGAACCTACGAGCAGTACTTC.

The CDR3 bases are TGTGCCAGCAGTGGCGGACAGGGGTTTGAGACCCAGTACTTC. It specifies CASSGGQGFETQYF. This chain connects TRBV12-3 or TRBV12-4 to TRBJ2-5; 9 bases map to TRBD1. The CDR3 extends over 14 amino acids. With V trimmed by 5 bases and J by 5 bases, 6 bases remained unmatched.

The chain recombines TRBV20-1 with TRBJ1-1, with D perhaps TRBD1 (5 bases). The CDR3 length is 14 residues. Germline CDR1 reads DFQATT; CDR2 reads SNEGSKA (reference sequence). The V and J ends lost 1 base and 1 base respectively, with 10 bases between them. The CDR3 DNA is TGCAGTGCTAGAGTATTCGGGGGGAACACTGAAGCTTTCTTT. It encodes CSARVFGGNTEAFF.

This clonotype has just a few counts. V usage is TRBV20-1 and J usage is TRBJ2-1, with 10 bases aligning to TRBD2. Germline V gene sequence: CDR1 DFQATT, CDR2 SNEGSKA (reference sequence). The ends lost 3 bases at V and 2 bases at J; junction bases unmatched: 7. This CDR3 is 16 amino acids long. The CDR3 nucleotides are TGCAGTGCTAGGGATGTAGCGGGAGGCACCTACAATGAGCAGTTCTTC. This codes for CSARDVAGGTYNEQFF.

The table lists this clonotype with a few counts. Its ends do not fully match the called genes, so a read error is possible. This chain connects TRBV7-7 to TRBJ2-7; TRBD1 matches 9 bases. The germline CDR1 and CDR2 sequences are SSHAT and FNYEAQ (reference sequence). The CDR3 is 15 residues long. This chain's CDR3 is CASSLGPGQGEEQYF. CDR3 bases: TGTGCTAGCAGCTTAGGACCGGGACAGGGTGAAGAGCAGTACTTC.

This clonotype was recorded a few times. This rearrangement joins TRBV6-2 or TRBV6-3 to TRBJ1-1, with 11 nucleotides matching TRBD1. V was pared by 6 bases and J by 0 bases, with 9 bases of the junction left unmatched. The germline V gene encodes CDR1 MNHEY and CDR2 SVGEGT. The CDR3 extends over 17 amino acids. CDR3 residues: CASRHPGTGGMNTEAFF. DNA of the CDR3: TGTGCCAGCAGGCACCCCGGGACAGGGGGGATGAACACTGAAGCTTTCTTT.

This clonotype occurred a few times. The chain has TRBV27 and TRBJ2-5; D is unresolved. Germline lookup yields CDR1 MNHEY and CDR2 SMNVEV (reference sequence). Deletions cut 2 bases from V and 5 bases from J, with 9 bases between. The length of the CDR3 is 13 residues. In DNA form, the CDR3 reads TGTGCCAGCAGTTTACTAGGGTCGGAGACCCAGTACTTC. Its protein product is CASSLLGSETQYF.

The chain carries TRBV4-3 and TRBJ2-7, with 13 bases matching TRBD2. V was clipped by 5 bases and J by 1 base; unmatched bases: 14. The CDR3 is 19 amino acids. Looked up from germline, CDR1 is LGHNA and CDR2 is YSLEER. Here the CDR3 DNA reads TGCGCCAGCAGCTACAAAATCACTAGCGGGGGGGACTCGTCCTACGAGCAGTACTTC. This translates into CASSYKITSGGDSSYEQYF.

V and J are TRBV3-1 and TRBJ2-5; the D call may be TRBD1 or TRBD2 (5 bases each). Deletions cut 6 bases from V and 2 bases from J, with 13 bases between. Germline CDR1 reads LGHDT; CDR2 reads YNNKEL (reference sequence). This CDR3 comprises 14 residues. The DNA for the CDR3 is TGTGCCAGCAGTCCCGGGACCCAGCAAGAGACCCAGTACTTC. It translates to CASSPGTQQETQYF.

This clonotype has just a few counts. V is TRBV5-1 and J is TRBJ2-2, with 9 bases fitting TRBD2. Germline values: CDR1 SGHRS, CDR2 YFSETQ. V gave up 4 bases and J gave up 5 bases; unmatched junction bases: 6. The CDR3 sequence is 15 residues long. The CDR3 DNA follows: TGCGCCAGCAGCACTACTAGCGGGCGAACCGGGGAGCTGTTTTTT. Its protein is CASSTTSGRTGELFF.

CDR3 nucleotides: TGTGCCAGCAGCCCCCGGGAGGGTTCCTTCTACGAGCAGTACTTC. This translates into CASSPREGSFYEQYF. The gene calls are TRBV7-2 and TRBJ2-7; 8 nucleotides match TRBD2. The CDR3 loop spans 15 amino acids. With V trimmed by 5 bases and J by 3 bases, 9 bases remained unmatched. Germline V gene lookup returns CDR1 SGHTA and CDR2 FQGNSA.

This chain links TRBV7-2 with TRBJ2-2; 7 nucleotides line up with TRBD2. V gave up 3 bases and J gave up 6 bases; unmatched junction bases: 13. This CDR3 region has 17 residues. The germline CDR1 and CDR2 sequences are SGHTA and FQGNSA. The CDR3 DNA follows: TGTGCCAGCAGCTTTTCGGGGGGACCTATGGGATCCGGGGAGCTGTTTTTT. Protein sequence: CASSFSGGPMGSGELFF.

This clonotype occurred a few times. V usage is TRBV28 and J usage is TRBJ2-2; TRBD1 matches at 8 bases. CDR1 is MDHEN, CDR2 SYDVKM, per germline. V was pared by 6 bases and J by 0 bases, with 6 bases of the junction left unmatched. CDR3 length: 16 residues. CDR3 region: CASRGTGEANTGELFF. CDR3 DNA sequence: TGTGCCAGCAGGGGGACAGGCGAAGCGAACACCGGGGAGCTGTTTTTT.